Listed here are 18 T cell receptor beta chains from one sample, sequenced in a study of T-cell memory formation after mild COVID-19. TCRdb itself ran the 5' RACE reads through MiXCR, one entry per CDR3 protein. The data show about 500,000 distinct CDR3 sequences, with about a fifth seen just once and about 12% held by the top ten. Material for sequencing was PBMCs or a T cell subset sorted from them (not recorded which). The receptors here all came from an adult woman who had mild COVID-19 (a few samples of this study predate the infection). Cell type and time point are not known.

Only a few counts were recorded for this clonotype. The rearrangement links TRBV6-6 to TRBJ2-1; the D gene is possibly TRBD2 (6 bases). The germline V gene encodes CDR1 MNHNY and CDR2 SVGAGI (reference sequence). This CDR3 is 16 amino acids long. V was cut by 3 bases and J by 0 bases, with 12 bases left in between. This chain's CDR3 is CASSYMGGNSYNEQFF. In nucleotides, the CDR3 is TGTGCCAGCAGTTATATGGGGGGTAACTCCTACAATGAGCAGTTCTTC.

The chain employs TRBV2 and TRBJ2-3; 9 nucleotides line up with TRBD1. V was clipped by 6 bases and J by 3 bases; unmatched bases: 4. CDR1 SNHLY and CDR2 FYNNEI come from the germline V gene. The CDR3 contains 14 residues. CDR3 DNA sequence: TGTGCCAGCAGAACCGGGACAGGGACAGATACGCAGTATTTT. It is translated as CASRTGTGTDTQYF. The full variable domain, with the rest looked up from reference TRBV2 and TRBJ2-3, is EPEVTQTPSHQVTQMGQEVILRCVPISNHLYFYWYRQILGQKVEFLVSFYNNEISEKSEIFDDQFSVERPDGSNFTLKIRSTKLEDSAMYFCASRTGTGTDTQYFGPGTRLTVL.

The rearrangement joins TRBV5-1 to TRBJ2-2; TRBD2 matches at 7 bases. Germline trimming cut 6 bases from V and 1 base from J; bases unmatched to any gene: 12. Germline assignment: CDR1 SGHRS and CDR2 YFSETQ. CDR3 size: 17 residues. The CDR3 DNA is TGCGCCAGCACCTTAGGGAGTTTAGCGGGGAACACCGGGGAGCTGTTTTTT. Translation: CASTLGSLAGNTGELFF.

The J gene is TRBJ2-3, the V gene TRBV6-6; D remains unclear. This CDR3 has 15 amino acids. Germline assignment: CDR1 MNHNY and CDR2 SVGAGI (reference sequence). Trimming removed 2 bases from V and 0 bases from J, with 9 bases in between. CDR3 DNA sequence: TGTGCCAGCAGTTACAGGCGTGCTAGCACAGATACGCAGTATTTT. This sequence encodes CASSYRRASTDTQYF.

The chain recombines TRBV15 with TRBJ1-6; no definite D call. V shed 1 base and J shed 10 bases, with 14 bases lying between them. Germline V lookup: CDR1 LNHNV, CDR2 YYDKDF (reference sequence). This CDR3 has 15 residues. The CDR3 loop reads CATSRVGDLRSPLHF. The CDR3, as DNA: TGTGCCACCAGCAGAGTCGGAGATCTTCGGTCACCCCTCCACTTT.

This clonotype was picked up a small number of times. The rearrangement uses TRBV27 and TRBJ2-7; D remains unclear. The CDR3 is 13 amino acids. CDR1 is MNHEY, CDR2 SMNVEV, per germline (reference sequence). Trimming removed 6 bases from V and 4 bases from J, with 13 bases in between. CDR3 DNA: TGTGCCAGCAGCCCCCACGGGTCGTACGAGCAGTACTTC. Residues: CASSPHGSYEQYF.

V usage is TRBV14 and J usage is TRBJ2-5; possibly TRBD2 for D (5 bases). The CDR3 is 12 amino acids. The V gene lost 8 bases and the J gene lost 5 bases, with 12 bases spanning the gap. In germline, CDR1 is SGHDN, CDR2 FVKESK. The CDR3 loop reads CASGVRGETQYF. CDR3 coding DNA: TGTGCCAGCGGGGTCCGAGGGGAGACCCAGTACTTC.

This chain links TRBV7-2 with TRBJ2-7; D ambiguous. Germline V gene data show CDR1 as SGHTA and CDR2 as FQGNSA. Deletions cut 3 bases from V and 3 bases from J, with 6 bases between. The length of the CDR3 is 12 residues. In DNA form, the CDR3 reads TGTGCCAGCAGCTTCCCAGTCTACGAGCAGTACTTC. It is translated as CASSFPVYEQYF.

This clonotype was recorded at least ten times. The chain couples TRBV5-6 to TRBJ1-5, with D possibly TRBD1 on 5 matching bases. CDR3 length: 16 residues. Germline values: CDR1 SGHDT, CDR2 YYEEEE. Trimming removed 2 bases at V and 1 base at J, with 13 bases between. CDR3 nucleotide sequence: TGTGCCAGCAGCTTCGGGGGGGTATGGAGCAATCAGCCCCAGCATTTT. Its protein product is CASSFGGVWSNQPQHF. Using reference TRBV5-6 and TRBJ1-5 for the parts outside the CDR3, the full variable domain is DAGVTQSPTHLIKTRGQQVTLRCSPKSGHDTVSWYQQALGQGPQFIFQYYEEEERQRGNFPDRFSGHQFPNYSSELNVNALLLGDSALYLCASSFGGVWSNQPQHFGDGTRLSIL.

This clonotype has only a few counts. The chain joins TRBV5-1 to TRBJ2-7, with a weak D call TRBD2 (5 bases). V dropped 2 bases and J dropped 6 bases, with 9 bases sitting between them. The CDR3 has 12 amino acids. Germline lookup yields CDR1 SGHRS and CDR2 YFSETQ. CDR3 loop: CASSFSTSEQYF. As DNA, the CDR3 is TGCGCCAGCAGCTTTTCCACTAGCGAGCAGTACTTC.

The chain carries TRBV6-2 or TRBV6-3 and TRBJ1-1; no firm D call. Germline CDR1 is MNHEY and CDR2 is SVGEGT. V shed 0 bases and J shed 0 bases, with 8 bases lying between them. CDR3 length: 15 amino acids. Written as DNA, the CDR3 is TGTGCCAGCAGTTACTCGACGTATATGAACACTGAAGCTTTCTTT. This codes for CASSYSTYMNTEAFF.

The sample holds a few counts of this clonotype. This chain links TRBV27 with TRBJ2-7; D not certain. In germline, CDR1 is MNHEY, CDR2 SMNVEV (reference sequence). This CDR3 has 14 residues. Trimming pared 8 bases from V and 5 bases from J, leaving 19 bases between. The CDR3 sequence is CASQPALSSHEQYF. The CDR3 DNA reads as TGTGCCAGCCAGCCAGCTTTGTCTTCCCACGAGCAGTACTTC.

V and J are TRBV5-1 and TRBJ1-6; D remains unclear. Trimming removed 0 bases from V and 7 bases from J, with 17 bases in between. The CDR3 runs 17 residues. Germline V gene lookup returns CDR1 SGHRS and CDR2 YFSETQ. CDR3 nucleotides: TGCGCCAGCAGCTTGGGATTCTCTCGTGTGAGGAATTCACCCCTCCACTTT. Its protein product is CASSLGFSRVRNSPLHF.

V gene TRBV12-3 or TRBV12-4 combines with J gene TRBJ1-1; 8 bases align to TRBD1. The CDR3 spans 14 residues. V shed 7 bases, J shed 2 bases, and the junction held 6 bases outside the gene matches. The CDR3 coding sequence is TGTGCCAGCACGCAGGGACAGGCCAACACTGAAGCTTTCTTT. This encodes CASTQGQANTEAFF.

This clonotype was observed at least ten times. This chain connects TRBV7-8 to TRBJ2-5; TRBD1 might be the D (5 bases). The ends were cut back, 2 bases at V and 5 bases at J, with 9 bases in the middle. The germline V gene has CDR1 SGHVS and CDR2 FQNEAQ. The CDR3 runs to 13 residues. The CDR3 bases are TGTGCCAGCAGCTTACCAGGGTGGGAGACCCAGTACTTC. Translating it yields CASSLPGWETQYF.

This clonotype turned up a few times. The chain couples TRBV9 to TRBJ2-5; 9 bases fit TRBD2. The CDR3 has 15 residues. CDR1 is SGDLS and CDR2 is YYNGEE in the germline V gene. With V trimmed by 2 bases and J by 1 base, 3 bases remained unmatched. The CDR3 region has the DNA TGTGCCAGCAGCGTTGAGCGGGGGGCCCAAGAGACCCAGTACTTC. Protein product: CASSVERGAQETQYF.

The V gene is TRBV5-1, the J gene TRBJ2-7, with TRBD2 identical over 7 bases. V lost 2 bases, J lost 0 bases, and 11 bases stayed unmatched. This CDR3 comprises 17 residues. The V gene's germline CDR1 is SGHRS and CDR2 YFSETQ. The CDR3 sequence is CASSLLFDGGSSYEQYF. For the CDR3, the DNA is TGCGCCAGCAGCTTATTGTTCGACGGCGGGAGCTCCTACGAGCAGTACTTC.

This clonotype appeared a few times. V is TRBV5-4 and J is TRBJ2-1; the D is unclear. V shed 1 base and J shed 3 bases, with 8 bases lying between them. Germline lookup yields CDR1 SGHNT and CDR2 YYREEE (reference sequence). CDR3 length: 14 residues. CDR3 bases: TGTGCCAGCAGCTTGAGTCCCAGCTACAATGAGCAGTTCTTC. Encoded protein: CASSLSPSYNEQFF.